This T cell receptor (beta chain) is from a study of OX40 agonist ivuxolimab in advanced cancers. Whole-study context: Patients received ivuxolimab, an agonistic anti-OX40 (CD134) antibody. Dose-escalation subjects each had hepatocellular carcinoma, melanoma, renal cell or head and neck cancer. Study-wide results and limits: On average, CD8+ T cells had more expanded clones than CD4+. At doses 0.1 to 3.0 mg/kg, CD4+ and CD8+ clones expanded.

The data were produced by immunoSEQ multiplex PCR, yet TCRdb's version contains in-frame clones alone and is incomplete. The table records fewer than 65,000 clones, over 70% of them present only once. With respect to this clone: Its antigen is unidentified.

Germline CDR1 reads MNHNS; CDR2 reads SASEGT. Trimming cost V 4 bases and J 7 bases; bases outside gene matches: 7. The CDR3 consists of 14 residues. The V gene is TRBV6-1, the J gene TRBJ2-1, with 7 bases matching TRBD1. The sequencing used CD4+ or CD8+ T cells sorted from blood, collected in a trial of the OX40 agonist ivuxolimab. The clonotype was recovered from an adult with an advanced solid tumor such as melanoma, head and neck, liver or kidney cancer. CDR3 nucleotide sequence: TGTGCCAGCAGTGGACAGGGACCCATTAATGAGCAGTTCTTC. As protein: CASSGQGPINEQFF.